These T cell receptor beta chains were read from a single sample in a study of blood T cell repertoires in COVID-19. Data came from immunoSEQ multiplex PCR; TCRdb stores just in-frame clones and leaves some out. The table shows roughly 85,000 clones, with 80% to 90% occurring only once. Sequencing was performed on peripheral blood. Source of these receptors: a middle-aged man with active or convalescent COVID-19. Both conserved end residues are part of each CDR3. The D gene is left open where the match is weak. Clone size, where shown, is once, few, many, or a class for clones that have expanded.

J gene,D gene,V gene,clone size,CDR3 protein,CDR3 DNA
TRBJ1-4,-,TRBV5-5,-,CASSLEGQGREKLFF,TGTGCCAGCAGCTTGGAAGGGCAGGGTAGGGAAAAACTGTTTTTT
TRBJ2-5,-,TRBV5-1,-,CASSLFLAPQETQYF,TGCGCCAGCAGCTTGTTTCTAGCGCCTCAAGAGACCCAGTACTTC
TRBJ2-2,TRBD2,TRBV14,-,CASSQASGANTGELFF,TGTGCCAGCAGCCAAGCTAGCGGCGCGAACACCGGGGAGCTGTTTTTT
TRBJ1-2,-,TRBV3-1/TRBV3-2,-,CASSQESLHGYTF,TGTGCCAGCAGCCAAGAATCCCTCCATGGCTACACCTTC
TRBJ1-1,TRBD1,TRBV6-1,once,CASSEQGDTEAFF,TGTGCCAGCAGTGAACAGGGGGACACTGAAGCTTTCTTT
TRBJ1-3,TRBD1,TRBV6-1,-,CASSVRTGGMGNTIYF,TGTGCCAGCAGTGTACGGACAGGGGGTATGGGAAACACCATATATTTT
TRBJ1-1,TRBD1,TRBV19,-,CASSIVGTVNTEAFF,TGTGCCAGTAGTATAGTGGGGACAGTGAACACTGAAGCTTTCTTT
TRBJ2-3,-,TRBV27,-,CASSLADTDTQYF,TGTGCCAGCAGTCTGGCGGACACAGATACGCAGTATTTT
TRBJ1-5,-,TRBV15,-,CATSRDPAVGNQPQHF,TGTGCCACCAGCAGAGATCCCGCAGTCGGCAATCAGCCCCAGCATTTT
TRBJ1-5,-,TRBV29-1,-,CSVEQGRVQHF,TGCAGCGTTGAGCAGGGGAGGGTCCAGCATTTT
TRBJ2-5,-,TRBV6-5,-,CATRVRLGETQYF,TGTGCCACGAGGGTCAGGCTAGGGGAGACCCAGTACTTC
TRBJ1-5,-,TRBV5-4,-,CASSLPLPDQPQHF,TGTGCCAGCAGCTTGCCGTTACCAGATCAGCCCCAGCATTTT
TRBJ1-2,-,TRBV7-9,-,CASSPAAFGGYTF,TGTGCCAGCAGCCCGGCGGCATTCGGTGGCTACACCTTC
TRBJ2-7,-,TRBV5-1,few,CASSLVVTSLPYEQYF,TGCGCCAGCAGCTTGGTGGTCACTAGCCTCCCCTACGAGCAGTACTTC
TRBJ1-2,-,TRBV6-5,few,CASSQSTGNYGYTF,TGTGCCAGCAGCCAGTCGACGGGGAACTATGGCTACACCTTC
TRBJ2-1,TRBD2,TRBV5-1,-,CAGSLGGTSSSYNEQFF,TGCGCCGGCAGCTTGGGAGGGACTAGCTCTTCCTACAATGAGCAGTTCTTC
TRBJ1-1,-,TRBV5-6,few,CASSTGPHRNTEAFF,TGTGCCAGCAGCACCGGTCCCCATAGGAACACTGAAGCTTTCTTT
TRBJ1-5,-,TRBV12-3/TRBV12-4,-,CASSLQGHQPQHF,TGTGCCAGCAGTTTACAGGGCCATCAGCCCCAGCATTTT
TRBJ1-2,-,TRBV27,-,CASSLNRNYGYTF,TGTGCCAGCAGTTTAAACAGAAACTATGGCTACACCTTC
TRBJ1-1,-,TRBV7-2,-,CASSLTVNTEAFF,TGTGCCAGCAGCTTAACTGTGAACACTGAAGCTTTCTTT
TRBJ2-7,-,TRBV2,-,CASSQGLLSYEQYF,TGTGCCAGCAGTCAGGGTTTGCTCTCCTACGAGCAGTACTTC